This T cell receptor (beta chain) comes out of a study of brain T cells in children with intractable seizures (dated by TCRdb to about 2021). Background on the whole study: Resected brain tissue from some 49 pediatric epilepsy surgery cases was initially screened for immune gene transcripts with a NanoString immunology panel. Among the 12 selected surgery cases, pre-surgery blood was additionally sequenced for eight, leaving four cases with brain tissue only.

V is shortened by 0 bases, J by 3 bases, and the region joining them spans 7 bases. CDR1 SGHKS and CDR2 YYEKEE were looked up in the germline V gene (reference sequence). The CDR3, cysteine through phenylalanine, is 13 amino acids long. CDR3 DNA only is kept here, 39 bases in frame from base 1. The immunoSEQ assay was applied to genomic DNA to generate the TCR beta chain sequences. The original pipeline was this. CDR3 sequences that did not begin with the conserved framework cysteine at position 104 were removed manually. To get clonality, the normalized Shannon's Diversity Index was subtracted from one, giving values from 0 (maximal diversity) to 1 (oligoclonal). Differences in the frequency of the same CDR3 between samples, such as brain versus blood, were assessed with chi-squared comparison-of-proportions tests. Public clonotypes were found by searching immuneACCESS, and the VDJdb browser was used to assess similarity to known antiviral clonotypes. In TCRdb, the immuneACCESS table is reduced to in-frame sequences with V and J assigned. These tables do not hold every clone; where another copy was compared, an unresolved V gene accounts for under half, and the others remain unexplained. V, J and clone size reflect that table, while D and trimming were determined from the DNA. The sample has some 64,000 clones on record, roughly 95% of them singletons. The top ten clonotypes cover over 0.35% of the sample.

Findings and caveats that apply to the study as a whole: The patients' HCMV serostatus was not known, and viral specificity was inferred solely from CDR3 sequence similarity. Because sequencing depth was different between pre-surgery and post-surgery blood, clones absent from the pre-surgery sample may reflect undersampling.

This clone was counted between two and nine times. Which antigen it targets is not known. No much larger clonotype is one base removed from it; base qualities were not supplied. What this sample's time point label stands for: resected brain tissue, or blood drawn just prior to surgery. The surgery cases with the highest brain T cell transcript signatures were chosen for TCR beta chain sequencing of brain tissue, and also of blood when blood was available. Before surgery, the patients had been given at least one anti-epileptic drug. TCR-sequenced patients were children with drug-resistant epilepsy due to tuberous sclerosis complex, focal cortical dysplasia, Rasmussen encephalitis or hemimegalencephaly. Blood was drawn right before the epilepsy surgery. The Monarch genomic DNA purification kit was used to extract bulk genomic DNA from unsorted brain tissue and whole blood.

The sequence links TRBV5-5 to TRBJ2-7; the D segment cannot be called with confidence. This clonotype originated in a boy under two years old with focal cortical dysplasia and intractable seizures. The specimen was peripheral blood, collected at surgery. The CDR3 loop reads CASSLGLIYEQYF. The sequenced DNA is TGTGCCAGCAGCTTGGGACTCATCTACGAGCAGTACTTC.